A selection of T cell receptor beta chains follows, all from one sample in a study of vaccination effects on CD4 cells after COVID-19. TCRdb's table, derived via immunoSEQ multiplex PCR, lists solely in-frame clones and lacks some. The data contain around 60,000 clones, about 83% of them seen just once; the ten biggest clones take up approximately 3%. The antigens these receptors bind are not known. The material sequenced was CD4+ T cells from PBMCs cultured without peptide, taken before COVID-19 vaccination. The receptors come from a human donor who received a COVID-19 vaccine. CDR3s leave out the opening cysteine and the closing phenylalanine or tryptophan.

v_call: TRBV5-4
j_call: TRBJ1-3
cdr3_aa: ASSLDRQGPGNTIY

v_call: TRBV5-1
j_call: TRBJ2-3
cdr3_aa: ASSVTGTDTQY

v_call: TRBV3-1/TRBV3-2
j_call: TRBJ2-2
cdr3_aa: ASSQSGQGPRELF

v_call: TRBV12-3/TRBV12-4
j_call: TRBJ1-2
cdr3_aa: ASSPQGFDGYT

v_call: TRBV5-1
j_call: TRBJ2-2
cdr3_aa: ASSIPLGGTNTGELF

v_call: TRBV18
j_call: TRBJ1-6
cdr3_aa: ASSPVGTRDSPLH

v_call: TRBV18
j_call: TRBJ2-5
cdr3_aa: ASSLGTSGAETQY

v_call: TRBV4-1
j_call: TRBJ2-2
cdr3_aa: ASSQERGGQVGELF

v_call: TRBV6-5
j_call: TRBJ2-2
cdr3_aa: ASSPTVPSTGELF

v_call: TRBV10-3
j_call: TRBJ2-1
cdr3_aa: AIRGGGGTSGANNEQF

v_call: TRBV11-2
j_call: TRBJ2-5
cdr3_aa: ASSLNNQETQY

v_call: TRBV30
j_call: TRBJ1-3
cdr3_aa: AWRSGTGNTIY

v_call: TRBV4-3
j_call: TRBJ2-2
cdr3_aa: ASSHSRNTGELF

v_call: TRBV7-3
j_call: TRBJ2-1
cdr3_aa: ASSFRQHNEQF

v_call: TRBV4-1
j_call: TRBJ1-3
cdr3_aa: ASSRQGVVLSGNTIY

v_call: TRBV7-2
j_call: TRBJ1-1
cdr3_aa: ASSLGGINTEAF

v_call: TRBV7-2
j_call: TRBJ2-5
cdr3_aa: ASSLIHGPGAAQY

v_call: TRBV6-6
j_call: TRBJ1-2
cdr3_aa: ASSYSMGKNYGYT

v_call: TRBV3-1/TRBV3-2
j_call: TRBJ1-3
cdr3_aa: ASSQANILGNTIY

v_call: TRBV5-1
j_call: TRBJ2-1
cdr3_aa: ASRALAGAYNEQF

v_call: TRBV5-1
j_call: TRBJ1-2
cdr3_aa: ASSFQGAGYGYT

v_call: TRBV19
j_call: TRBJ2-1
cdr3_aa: ASGRDRRIEEQF

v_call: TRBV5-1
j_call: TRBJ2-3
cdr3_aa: ASSRAGQGSTDTQY

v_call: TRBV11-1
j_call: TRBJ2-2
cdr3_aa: ASSHPGQTDGELF

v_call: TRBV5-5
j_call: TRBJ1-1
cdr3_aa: ASSLTGNTEAF

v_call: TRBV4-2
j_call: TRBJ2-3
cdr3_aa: ASSQEVRREDTQY

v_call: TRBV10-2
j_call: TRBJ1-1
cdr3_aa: ASSTEAF

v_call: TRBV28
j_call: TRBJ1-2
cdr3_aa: ASSSTGGNYGYT

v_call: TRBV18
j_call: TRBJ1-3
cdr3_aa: ASSPPSGSRVPTSGNTIY

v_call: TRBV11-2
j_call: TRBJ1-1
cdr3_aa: ASRKTPGPTNTEAF

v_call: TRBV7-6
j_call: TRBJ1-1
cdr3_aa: ASSLAYREGGTEAF

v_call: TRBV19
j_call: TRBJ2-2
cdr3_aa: ASSQGRGTGELF

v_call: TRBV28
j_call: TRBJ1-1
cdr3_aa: ASSVPGGNTEAF

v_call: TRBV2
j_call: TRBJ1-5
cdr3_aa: ASRVAGVNQPQH

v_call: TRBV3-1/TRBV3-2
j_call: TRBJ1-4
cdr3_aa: ASSTGTWDEKLF

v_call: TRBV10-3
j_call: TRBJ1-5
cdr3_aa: AIRKTGDSNQPQH

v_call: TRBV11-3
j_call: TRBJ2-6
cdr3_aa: ASSLDSSGANVLT

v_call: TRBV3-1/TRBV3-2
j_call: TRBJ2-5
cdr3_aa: ASSPGTAKETQY

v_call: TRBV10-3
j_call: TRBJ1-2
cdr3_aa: AISESGGQNGYT